This T cell receptor (beta chain) comes out of a study of cytomegalovirus exposure and HLA in healthy donors. Libraries were prepared by immunoSEQ multiplex PCR; TCRdb keeps only in-frame clonotypes and omits some of them. The sample has under 150,000 clones, more than 85% seen once. Germline CDR1 SGHAT, CDR2 FQNNGV. V was cut by 0 bases and J by 1 base, with 9 bases left in between. The CDR3 runs 15 residues. Sequenced input: PBMCs. The clonotype comes from a man younger than 30 in good health and CMV-seropositive. The chain combines TRBV11-2 with TRBJ1-1, with D possibly matching TRBD1 (5 bases). CDR3 sequence: CASSLDWGGNTEAFF. CDR3 DNA sequence: TGTGCCAGCAGCTTAGACTGGGGGGGGAACACTGAAGCTTTCTTT.